This record concerns one T cell receptor (beta chain) sequence. This specimen comes from a study of T cells after somatic rescue of genetic block. The protocol was immunoSEQ multiplex PCR, while the TCRdb copy is restricted to in-frame clones and leaves out a portion. This sample has 45,000 to 55,000 clones, with 90% to 97% found just once. Germline CDR1 MNHEY, CDR2 SMNVEV (reference sequence). CDR3 length equals 17 residues. V shed 0 bases and J shed 4 bases, with 18 bases lying between them. The chain joins TRBV27 to TRBJ1-2; no firm D call. This receptor was identified in a child less than two years old. Sequencing was performed on peripheral blood mononuclear cells (PBMCs). The CDR3: CASSLSALLSPLYGYTF. DNA of the CDR3: TGTGCCAGCAGTTTATCTGCGCTTCTTTCTCCCCTCTATGGCTACACCTTC.